The sequence of this T cell receptor (beta chain) was determined in a study of shared clonotypes between healthy human individuals. The CDR3 contains 14 residues. The germline CDR1 and CDR2 sequences are MNHEY and SMNVEV (reference sequence). V was shortened by 4 bases and J by 0 bases, with 9 bases between the two germline ends. The data were produced by immunoSEQ multiplex PCR, yet TCRdb's version contains in-frame clones alone and is incomplete. Here the sample spans roughly 640,000 clones, 97% being singletons. Sequencing was performed on naive CD4+ T cells sorted from blood. Specified subset: CD45RA+ positively selected. J is TRBJ1-1 and V is TRBV27; D unclear. The receptor comes from a woman aged 25 to 39 in good health. CDR3 in DNA: TGTGCCAGCAGTTCGACGGTAATGAACACTGAAGCTTTCTTT. It translates to CASSSTVMNTEAFF.